Below, 31 T cell receptor beta chains from the same sample are listed, as sequenced in a study of blood T cell repertoires in COVID-19 (TCRdb year 2020). Library preparation was by the immunoSEQ multiplex PCR assay. In TCRdb, the immuneACCESS table is reduced to in-frame sequences with V and J assigned. These tables do not hold every clone; where another copy was compared, an unresolved V gene accounts for under half, and the others remain unexplained. The sample table shows about 210,000 clones, and around four fifths are seen once. The biggest ten clones account for approximately 8.7% of the sample. The sample was PBMCs or T cells enriched from blood (not recorded which). These receptors were taken from a man aged 40-55 years who had recovered from COVID-19.

The J gene is TRBJ1-5, the V gene TRBV2, with D possibly being TRBD1 (5 bases). This CDR3 is 16 amino acids long. Deletions cut 4 bases from V and 0 bases from J, with 13 bases between. From germline, CDR1 is SNHLY and CDR2 FYNNEI. CDR3 in amino acids: CASSVLGAYSNQPQHF. CDR3 coding DNA: TGTGCCAGCAGTGTTTTAGGGGCCTATAGCAATCAGCCCCAGCATTTT.

This chain joins TRBV5-4 and TRBJ1-6; D is unresolved. Trimming pared 1 base from V and 8 bases from J, leaving 13 bases between. The CDR3 runs 15 residues. The germline CDR1 and CDR2 sequences are SGHNT and YYREEE (reference sequence). The CDR3, as DNA: TGTGCCAGCAGCTTGAGCGGGGAAAGCGATTCACCCCTCCACTTT. Translating it yields CASSLSGESDSPLHF.

The chain employs TRBV19 and TRBJ1-5; maybe TRBD1 (5 bases). Germline values: CDR1 LNHDA, CDR2 SQIVND (reference sequence). CDR3 length: 18 amino acids. With 5 bases removed from V and 6 bases from J, the gap between germline ends came to 26 bases. Here the CDR3 reads CASSPPRRGTLTPQPQHF. CDR3 coding DNA: TGTGCCAGTAGTCCCCCGCGGAGGGGAACTTTAACACCTCAGCCCCAGCATTTT.

This sequence joins TRBV5-1 and TRBJ1-1; TRBD1 is a possible D gene (6 bases). Between the trimmed V and J ends, which lost 0 bases and 4 bases, there was a span of 13 bases. Germline V gene lookup returns CDR1 SGHRS and CDR2 YFSETQ. The CDR3 runs 15 residues. The CDR3 DNA is TGCGCCAGCAGCTTGGCCAGGGGCGCGGCCACTGAAGCTTTCTTT. Its translation is CASSLARGAATEAFF. Full variable domain (rest looked up from reference TRBV5-1 and TRBJ1-1): KAGVTQTPRYLIKTRGQQVTLSCSPISGHRSVSWYQQTPGQGLQFLFEYFSETQRNKGNFPGRFSGRQFSNSRSEMNVSTLELGDSALYLCASSLARGAATEAFFGQGTRLTVV.

With regard to this clone: The junction differs from germline at one of its ends, possibly a read error. The genes are TRBV5-5 and TRBJ2-1; TRBD1 matches at 9 bases. CDR3 length equals 15 residues. Germline V lookup: CDR1 SGHKS, CDR2 YYEKEE (reference sequence). The CDR3 DNA is TGTGCCAGCACCTTGGGTGGGACAGGGTTTTCAGGGCAGTTCTTC. This codes for CASTLGGTGFSGQFF.

This chain links TRBV12-3 or TRBV12-4 with TRBJ2-1, with a tentative D call TRBD1 (5 bases). Trimming stripped 6 bases from V and 10 bases from J, with 10 bases between. The CDR3 covers 11 residues. In nucleotides, the CDR3 is TGTGCCAGCAGCGCCCGGACAGAGCAGTTCTTC. As protein: CASSARTEQFF.

The table lists this clone with a few counts. The V call is TRBV2, the J call TRBJ1-6; D is unclear. Germline V gene lookup returns CDR1 SNHLY and CDR2 FYNNEI. The CDR3 consists of 12 residues. V was trimmed by 6 bases and J by 16 bases, leaving 16 bases between them. Here the CDR3 DNA reads TGTGCCAGCAGCGCCTCTCCTAATGCTCTCCACTTT. This translates into CASSASPNALHF.

On this clone itself: Other DNA sequences of this sample code for an identical CDR3. V usage is TRBV18 and J usage is TRBJ1-2; no reliable D call. In germline, CDR1 is KGHSH, CDR2 LQKENI. The CDR3 contains 14 residues. V shed 3 bases and J shed 2 bases, with 10 bases lying between them. CDR3 region: CASSPSSRNYGYTF. In nucleotides, the CDR3 is TGTGCCAGCTCACCGTCGTCACGGAACTATGGCTACACCTTC. Variable domain in full (rest from reference TRBV18 and TRBJ1-2): NAGVMQNPRHLVRRRGQEARLRCSPMKGHSHVYWYRQLPEEGLKFMVYLQKENIIDESGMPKERFSAEFPKEGPSILRIQQVVRGDSAAYFCASSPSSRNYGYTFGSGTRLTVV.

As to this clone: At one end the junction does not follow the germline gene, possibly because of a read error. This rearrangement joins TRBV19 to TRBJ1-2; 11 bases map to TRBD1. Germline V CDR1 and CDR2: LNHDA, SQIVND (reference sequence). The CDR3 extends over 14 amino acids. CDR3 nucleotides: TGTGCCAGTAGTATCGGACAGGGGGCTAGGTTCCGGATATTC. This encodes CASSIGQGARFRIF.

V and J are TRBV6-5 and TRBJ2-7; D not resolved. The CDR3 has 13 amino acids. The V and J ends lost 2 bases and 3 bases respectively, with 8 bases between them. Germline V gives CDR1 MNHEY, CDR2 SVGAGI. This CDR3 reads CASSYGQIYEQYF. CDR3 nucleotides: TGTGCCAGCAGTTACGGTCAGATCTACGAGCAGTACTTC.

This clone was counted only a few times. The chain uses TRBV5-4 and TRBJ2-5, with 10 nucleotides matching TRBD2. V trimming: 3 bases; J trimming: 4 bases; junction bases outside the gene matches: 9. The CDR3 consists of 16 residues. In germline, CDR1 is SGHNT, CDR2 YYREEE (reference sequence). CDR3 in amino acids: CASSSTLAGAGETQYF. The CDR3 DNA sequence: TGTGCCAGCAGCTCAACCCTAGCGGGAGCCGGAGAGACCCAGTACTTC.

The chain has TRBV7-9 and TRBJ1-1; 9 bases agree with TRBD1. The germline gives CDR1 SEHNR, CDR2 FQNEAQ (reference sequence). J lost 5 bases, V lost 1 base, and 5 bases had no gene match. This CDR3 is 15 amino acids long. CDR3 bases: TGTGCCAGCAGCTTAGTTGGGACAGGGAGGACTGAAGCTTTCTTT. Its translation is CASSLVGTGRTEAFF.

The chain employs TRBV30 and TRBJ2-5, with a possible D match to TRBD2 (6 bases). CDR1 and CDR2 from the germline V gene are GTSNPN and SVGIG (reference sequence). The CDR3 sequence is 13 residues long. The V end was cut by 2 bases, the J end by 5 bases, with 12 bases between. The CDR3 nucleotides read TGTGCCTGGAGTAAGGGGCTAGCGGAGACCCAGTACTTC. Translation gives CAWSKGLAETQYF.

The genes are TRBV3-1 (or the pseudogene TRBV3-2) and TRBJ2-2; 11 bases line up with TRBD2. Germline V gene data show CDR1 as LGHDT and CDR2 as YNNKEL (reference sequence). The CDR3 is 19 residues long. The V segment lost 0 bases and the J segment 7 bases; nucleotides outside the gene matches: 13. CDR3 in DNA: TGTGCCAGCAGCCAAGAGGGTCAGAGACTAGCGGGAAGGGTCGGGGAGCTGTTTTTT. As protein: CASSQEGQRLAGRVGELFF.

This chain links TRBV7-9 with TRBJ2-7, with a possible D match to TRBD1 (6 bases). Germline V gene sequence: CDR1 SEHNR, CDR2 FQNEAQ (reference sequence). This CDR3 is 16 amino acids long. The V end was cut by 5 bases, the J end by 6 bases, with 23 bases between. The CDR3 region has the DNA TGTGCCAGCAGCCCTGTCGGCTGGCAGGGGAAAGGCGAGCAGTACTTC. Translation gives CASSPVGWQGKGEQYF.

This clone was counted at least ten times. The gene calls are TRBV12-3 or TRBV12-4 and TRBJ2-7; no clear D. V was trimmed by 6 bases and J by 2 bases, leaving 8 bases between them. This CDR3 region has 12 residues. The CDR3 region has the DNA TGTGCCAGCAGCCTCACAGCCTACGAGCAGTACTTC. This gives the protein CASSLTAYEQYF.

The chain's CDR3 is CASSLPGGDYGYTF. The DNA for the CDR3 is TGTGCCAGCAGCTTGCCAGGAGGGGACTATGGCTACACCTTC. The chain couples TRBV5-4 to TRBJ1-2; D may be TRBD1 (5 bases). V lost 1 base to trimming and J lost 3 bases, with 10 bases between them. Per the germline V gene, CDR1 is SGHNT and CDR2 is YYREEE (reference sequence). This CDR3 has 14 residues.

The chain couples TRBV2 to TRBJ2-7; no firm D call. Germline V gene data show CDR1 as SNHLY and CDR2 as FYNNEI. V lost 7 bases and J 3 bases, leaving 16 bases between the germline ends. The CDR3 is 14 amino acids. The CDR3 DNA reads TGTGCCAGCATCTTAGCAACTGCTAACTACGAGCAGTACTTC. Encoded protein: CASILATANYEQYF.

In this sample, this clone turned up a few times. V and J are TRBV5-6 and TRBJ1-4; 9 bases align to TRBD1. The V gene's germline CDR1 is SGHDT and CDR2 YYEEEE. The CDR3 is made up of 16 amino acids. The ends lost 2 bases at V and 11 bases at J; junction bases unmatched: 13. The CDR3 sequence is CASSLSAGQGVGKLFF. The CDR3 DNA sequence: TGTGCCAGCAGCTTATCGGCGGGACAGGGCGTCGGCAAACTGTTTTTT.

The chain is built from TRBV14 and TRBJ2-5; TRBD2 agrees at 13 bases. Germline V gene lookup returns CDR1 SGHDN and CDR2 FVKESK. The V segment lost 4 bases and the J segment 3 bases; nucleotides outside the gene matches: 5. CDR3 length: 16 amino acids. The CDR3: CASSPRLAGGKETQYF. The DNA for the CDR3 is TGTGCCAGCAGCCCGCGACTAGCGGGGGGCAAAGAGACCCAGTACTTC.

This clone came up many times. J is TRBJ1-2 and V is TRBV5-4; D is possibly TRBD1 (6 bases). CDR1 is SGHNT, CDR2 YYREEE, per germline (reference sequence). The length of the CDR3 is 13 residues. V lost 1 base, J lost 6 bases, and 10 bases lay in between. The CDR3, as DNA: TGTGCCAGCAGCTTGCGGGGGGCCCATGGCTACACCTTC. This gives the protein CASSLRGAHGYTF.

The DNA of the CDR3 is TGCGCCAGCAGCTCGGGAGTCCAAGAGACCCAGTACTTC. Translation: CASSSGVQETQYF. The V gene is TRBV5-1, the J gene TRBJ2-5, with TRBD2 as a possible D gene (6 bases). The CDR3 has 13 residues. Trimming left V 3 bases short and J 1 base short, with 7 bases between. Looked up from germline, CDR1 is SGHRS and CDR2 is YFSETQ.

V usage is TRBV3-1 (or the pseudogene TRBV3-2) and J usage is TRBJ1-6; D not certain. This CDR3 spans 14 amino acids. V lost 3 bases and J lost 11, with 14 bases in between. Germline CDR1 and CDR2: LGHDT and YNNKEL (reference sequence). CDR3 nucleotide sequence: TGTGCCAGCAGCCACTCAGGCGGGGTTGCACCCCTCCACTTT. The encoded protein is CASSHSGGVAPLHF.

The chain uses TRBV9 and TRBJ2-1; 9 bases agree with TRBD2. Germline V gives CDR1 SGDLS, CDR2 YYNGEE. CDR3 length equals 14 residues. Unmatched junction bases numbered 0, after V lost 3 bases and J lost 2 bases. The CDR3 DNA sequence: TGTGCCAGCAGCGCTAGCGGGGCCTACAATGAGCAGTTCTTC. It translates to CASSASGAYNEQFF. The full variable domain, with the rest looked up from reference TRBV9 and TRBJ2-1, is DSGVTQTPKHLITATGQRVTLRCSPRSGDLSVYWYQQSLDQGLQFLIQYYNGEERAKGNILERFSAQQFPDLHSELNLSSLELGDSALYFCASSASGAYNEQFFGPGTRLTVL.

V usage is TRBV15 and J usage is TRBJ2-4; 10 bases line up with TRBD1. CDR1 and CDR2 (germline): LNHNV, YYDKDF (reference sequence). The CDR3 spans 14 residues. Trimming removed 3 bases from V and 10 bases from J; junction bases left unmatched: 6. CDR3 coding DNA: TGTGCCACCAGCAGTTCCGGACAGGGGGGGATTCAGTACTTC. Its translation: CATSSSGQGGIQYF.

A few counts support this clone. V usage is TRBV10-1 and J usage is TRBJ2-3, with 7 bases that match TRBD2. Trimming removed 3 bases from V and 2 bases from J; junction bases left unmatched: 5. The CDR3 totals 15 residues. The germline CDR1 and CDR2 sequences are WNHNN and SYGVQD (reference sequence). In DNA, the CDR3 is TGCGCCAGCAGTGACCGACTAGCTTACACAGATACGCAGTATTTT. Amino acids: CASSDRLAYTDTQYF.

The chain carries TRBV18 and TRBJ2-2; D is possibly TRBD2 (5 bases). The V end was cut by 3 bases, the J end by 2 bases, with 10 bases between. The germline V gene has CDR1 KGHSH and CDR2 LQKENI. CDR3 length: 15 amino acids. The CDR3 sequence is CASSPTGLNTGELFF. DNA for the CDR3: TGTGCCAGCTCACCGACGGGGTTAAACACCGGGGAGCTGTTTTTT. The whole variable domain, filled in from reference TRBV18 and TRBJ2-2, reads NAGVMQNPRHLVRRRGQEARLRCSPMKGHSHVYWYRQLPEEGLKFMVYLQKENIIDESGMPKERFSAEFPKEGPSILRIQQVVRGDSAAYFCASSPTGLNTGELFFGEGSRLTVL.

The chain links TRBV3-1 (or the pseudogene TRBV3-2) to TRBJ2-3, with TRBD1 identical over 10 bases. Germline trimming cut 0 bases from V and 2 bases from J; bases unmatched to any gene: 14. The CDR3 consists of 20 residues. Germline CDR1 LGHDT, CDR2 YNNKEL (reference sequence). CDR3: CASSQDLGTGVAFATDTQYF. In DNA, the CDR3 is TGTGCCAGCAGCCAAGATTTAGGGACAGGGGTAGCGTTCGCCACAGATACGCAGTATTTT.

This clone was picked up a small number of times. This chain connects TRBV3-1 (or the pseudogene TRBV3-2) to TRBJ2-7, with D possibly matching TRBD1 (5 bases). The CDR3 extends over 11 amino acids. Germline V gene lookup returns CDR1 LGHDT and CDR2 YNNKEL (reference sequence). Deletions cut 6 bases from V and 3 bases from J, with 6 bases between. The CDR3 spells CASSRGYEQYF. The CDR3 DNA follows: TGTGCCAGCAGTAGGGGCTACGAGCAGTACTTC.

This clone appeared once. The chain links TRBV11-2 to TRBJ2-1; TRBD2 might be the D (5 bases). Trimming pared 1 base from V and 2 bases from J, leaving 18 bases between. The CDR3 is 18 residues long. Germline V gene sequence: CDR1 SGHAT, CDR2 FQNNGV. The CDR3 coding sequence is TGTGCCAGCAGCTTAGCGCTACGAGGGAAACCTCCCTACAATGAGCAGTTCTTC. Protein sequence: CASSLALRGKPPYNEQFF.

CDR3 sequence reads: CASRPPGQGTGELFF. In nucleotides, the CDR3 is TGTGCCAGCAGGCCGCCGGGACAGGGGACCGGGGAGCTGTTTTTT. The gene calls are TRBV6-5 and TRBJ2-2, with TRBD1 matching 10 bases. Looked up from germline, CDR1 is MNHEY and CDR2 is SVGAGI. CDR3 length: 15 amino acids. V trimming: 6 bases; J trimming: 5 bases; junction bases outside the gene matches: 6.